This TCR beta chain was sequenced for a study of blood T cell repertoires in COVID-19. CDR1 and CDR2 from the germline V gene are MDHEN and SYDVKM. The CDR3 spans 15 residues. The V and J ends lost 6 bases and 9 bases, in that order; junction bases with no gene match: 14. Profiling relied on immunoSEQ multiplex PCR, and the TCRdb table lists in-frame clones only, not all of them. The data contain about 280,000 clones, roughly 90% of them singletons. Individuals aged roughly 18 to 95 years were recruited from fewer than 25 US areas. Participants had their cohort set by participant-reported clinical history.

The sequenced sample consisted of PBMCs or T cells enriched from blood (not recorded which). This sequence was found in a woman younger than 35 with acute COVID-19. This chain uses TRBV28 with TRBJ1-3, with TRBD1 matching over 7 bases. This chain's CDR3 is CASSGDRDTLVTIYF. The CDR3 bases are TGTGCCAGCAGCGGCGACAGGGATACTTTGGTCACCATATATTTT. The full variable domain, rest sourced from reference TRBV28 and TRBJ1-3, is DVKVTQSSRYLVKRTGEKVFLECVQDMDHENMFWYRQDPGLGLRLIYFSYDVKMKEKGDIPEGYSVSREKKERFSLILESASTNQTSMYLCASSGDRDTLVTIYFGEGSWLTVV.